Given below is one T cell receptor beta chain in context. The sample originates from a study of shared clonotypes between healthy human individuals. Researchers ran the assay at a deep level. Using immunoSEQ multiplex PCR, the repertoire was profiled, and TCRdb retains in-frame clones only, with some absent. This table holds more than 150,000 clones, 85% to 95% found once. Germline V gene data show CDR1 as SGHRS and CDR2 as YFSETQ. The CDR3 runs to 15 residues. The V end was cut by 1 base, the J end by 2 bases, with 12 bases between. Sequenced material: naive CD4+ T cells sorted from blood. Subset of the sample: CD45RA+ positively selected. The TCR was taken from a woman aged 30 to 39 in good health. V gene TRBV5-1 combines with J gene TRBJ2-5; D possibly matches TRBD1 or TRBD2 (5 bases each). This CDR3 reads CASSLMGVPQETQYF. In DNA form, the CDR3 reads TGCGCCAGCAGCTTGATGGGGGTACCACAAGAGACCCAGTACTTC.